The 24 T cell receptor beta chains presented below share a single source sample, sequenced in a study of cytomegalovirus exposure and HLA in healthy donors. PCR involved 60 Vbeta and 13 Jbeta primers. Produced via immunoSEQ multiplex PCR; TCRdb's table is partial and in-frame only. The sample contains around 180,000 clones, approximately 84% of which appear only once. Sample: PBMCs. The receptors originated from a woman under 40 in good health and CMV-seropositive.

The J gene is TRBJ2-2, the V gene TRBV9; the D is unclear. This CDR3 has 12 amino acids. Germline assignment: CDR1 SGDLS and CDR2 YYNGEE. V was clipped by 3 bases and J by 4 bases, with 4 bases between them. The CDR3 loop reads CASSGLTGELFF. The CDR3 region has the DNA TGTGCCAGCAGCGGACTCACCGGGGAGCTGTTTTTT. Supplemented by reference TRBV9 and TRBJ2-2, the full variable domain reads DSGVTQTPKHLITATGQRVTLRCSPRSGDLSVYWYQQSLDQGLQFLIQYYNGEERAKGNILERFSAQQFPDLHSELNLSSLELGDSALYFCASSGLTGELFFGEGSRLTVL.

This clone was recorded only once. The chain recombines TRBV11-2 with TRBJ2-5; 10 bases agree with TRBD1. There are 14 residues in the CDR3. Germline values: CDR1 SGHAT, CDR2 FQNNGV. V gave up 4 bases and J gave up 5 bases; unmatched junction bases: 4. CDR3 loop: CASSWDRGRETQYF. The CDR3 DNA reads TGTGCCAGCAGCTGGGACAGGGGTCGCGAGACCCAGTACTTC. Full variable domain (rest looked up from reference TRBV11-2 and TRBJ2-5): EAGVAQSPRYKIIEKRQSVAFWCNPISGHATLYWYQQILGQGPKLLIQFQNNGVVDDSQLPKDRFSAERLKGVDSTLKIQPAKLEDSAVYLCASSWDRGRETQYFGPGTRLLVL.

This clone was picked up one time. The CDR3 DNA reads as TGTGCCACCAGCAGAGGCCCAGTCTCCTACGAGCAGTACTTC. Translated: CATSRGPVSYEQYF. The genes are TRBV15 and TRBJ2-7; D is uncertain. Deletions cut 1 base from V and 0 bases from J, with 7 bases between. Looked up from germline, CDR1 is LNHNV and CDR2 is YYDKDF (reference sequence). The CDR3 has 14 amino acids.

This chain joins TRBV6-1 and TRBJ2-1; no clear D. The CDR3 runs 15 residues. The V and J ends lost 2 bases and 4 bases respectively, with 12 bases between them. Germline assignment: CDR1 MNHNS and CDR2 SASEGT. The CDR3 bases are TGTGCCAGCAGTGAAAGTTGGGCCGGATACAATGAGCAGTTCTTC. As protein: CASSESWAGYNEQFF.

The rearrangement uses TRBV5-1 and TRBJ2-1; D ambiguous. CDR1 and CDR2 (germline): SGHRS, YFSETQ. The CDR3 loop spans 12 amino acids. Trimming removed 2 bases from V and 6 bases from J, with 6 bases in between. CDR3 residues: CASSFTVNEQFF. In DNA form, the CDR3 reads TGCGCCAGCAGCTTTACAGTCAATGAGCAGTTCTTC.

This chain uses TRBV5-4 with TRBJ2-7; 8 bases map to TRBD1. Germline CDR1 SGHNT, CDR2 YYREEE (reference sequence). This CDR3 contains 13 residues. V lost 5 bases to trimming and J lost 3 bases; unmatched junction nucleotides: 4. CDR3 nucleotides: TGTGCCAGCAGAGGAACAGGGGGCTACGAGCAGTACTTC. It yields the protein CASRGTGGYEQYF.

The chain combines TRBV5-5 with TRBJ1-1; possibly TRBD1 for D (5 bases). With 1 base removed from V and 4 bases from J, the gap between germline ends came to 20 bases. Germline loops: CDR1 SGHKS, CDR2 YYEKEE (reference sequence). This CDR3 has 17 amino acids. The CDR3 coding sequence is TGTGCCAGCAGCTTGAGGCAGGGTCAAGGGTTGAGCACTGAAGCTTTCTTT. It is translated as CASSLRQGQGLSTEAFF.

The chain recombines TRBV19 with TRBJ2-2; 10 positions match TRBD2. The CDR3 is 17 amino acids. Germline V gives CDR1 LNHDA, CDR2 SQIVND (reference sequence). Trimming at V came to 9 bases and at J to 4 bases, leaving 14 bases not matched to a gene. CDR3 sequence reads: CASGSTVLAGFTGELFF. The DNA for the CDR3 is TGTGCCAGCGGATCTACTGTACTAGCGGGGTTCACCGGGGAGCTGTTTTTT.

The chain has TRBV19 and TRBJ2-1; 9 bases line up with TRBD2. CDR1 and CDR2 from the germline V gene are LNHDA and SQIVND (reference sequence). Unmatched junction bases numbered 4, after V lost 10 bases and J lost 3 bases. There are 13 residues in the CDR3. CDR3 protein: CATSSGVYNEQFF. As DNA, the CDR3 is TGTGCCACTTCTAGCGGGGTCTACAATGAGCAGTTCTTC.

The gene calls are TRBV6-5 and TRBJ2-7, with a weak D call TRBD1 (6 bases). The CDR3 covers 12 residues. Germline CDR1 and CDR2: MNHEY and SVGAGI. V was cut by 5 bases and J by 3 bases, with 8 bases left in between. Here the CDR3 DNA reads TGTGCCAGCAGTGGGGACAACTACGAGCAGTACTTC. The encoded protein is CASSGDNYEQYF.

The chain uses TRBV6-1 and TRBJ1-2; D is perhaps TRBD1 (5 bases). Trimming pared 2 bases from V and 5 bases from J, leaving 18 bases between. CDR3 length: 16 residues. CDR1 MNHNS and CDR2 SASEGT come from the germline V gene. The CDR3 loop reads CASSERGMGSGYGYTF. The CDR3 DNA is TGTGCCAGCAGTGAAAGGGGAATGGGTTCGGGTTATGGCTACACCTTC.

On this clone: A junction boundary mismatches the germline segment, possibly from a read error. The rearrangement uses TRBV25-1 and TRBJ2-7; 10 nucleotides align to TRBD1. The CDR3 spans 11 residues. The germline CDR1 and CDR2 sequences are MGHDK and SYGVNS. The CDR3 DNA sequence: TGTGCCAGCAGTAGCGGACAGGGGGGGCACTTC. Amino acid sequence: CASSSGQGGHF.

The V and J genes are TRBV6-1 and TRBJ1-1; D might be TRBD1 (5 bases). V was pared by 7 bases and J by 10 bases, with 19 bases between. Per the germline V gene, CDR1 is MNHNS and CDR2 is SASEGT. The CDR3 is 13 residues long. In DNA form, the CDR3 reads TGTGCCAGCAAACAGGCCCTAGTTTTGGGAGCTTTCTTT. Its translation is CASKQALVLGAFF.

CDR3 loop: CASSEGQAAYEQYF. The CDR3 DNA is TGTGCCAGCAGTGAAGGACAGGCCGCCTACGAGCAGTACTTC. The gene calls are TRBV6-1 and TRBJ2-7; maybe TRBD1 (6 bases). The length of the CDR3 is 14 residues. The germline V gene encodes CDR1 MNHNS and CDR2 SASEGT. The germline V and J ends were trimmed by 1 base and 2 bases, with 9 bases remaining between them.

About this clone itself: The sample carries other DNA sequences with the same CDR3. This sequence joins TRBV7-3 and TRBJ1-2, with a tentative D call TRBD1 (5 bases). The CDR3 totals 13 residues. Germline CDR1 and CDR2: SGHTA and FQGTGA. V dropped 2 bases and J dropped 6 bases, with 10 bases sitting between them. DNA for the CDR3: TGTGCCAGCAGCTTATCCGGGGGGGATGGCTACACCTTC. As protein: CASSLSGGDGYTF.

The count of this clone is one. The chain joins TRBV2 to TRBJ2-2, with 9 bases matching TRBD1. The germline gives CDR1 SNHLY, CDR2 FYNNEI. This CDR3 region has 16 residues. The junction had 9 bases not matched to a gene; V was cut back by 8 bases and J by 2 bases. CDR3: CASCRDRALNTGELFF. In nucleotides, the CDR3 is TGTGCCAGCTGCCGGGACAGGGCACTTAACACCGGGGAGCTGTTTTTT.

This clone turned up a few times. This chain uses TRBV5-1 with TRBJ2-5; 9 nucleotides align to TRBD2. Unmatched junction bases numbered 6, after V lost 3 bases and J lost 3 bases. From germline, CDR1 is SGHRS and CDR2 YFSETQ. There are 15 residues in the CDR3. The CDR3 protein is CASSYGLAIKETQYF. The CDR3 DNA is TGCGCCAGCAGCTACGGACTAGCGATAAAAGAGACCCAGTACTTC.

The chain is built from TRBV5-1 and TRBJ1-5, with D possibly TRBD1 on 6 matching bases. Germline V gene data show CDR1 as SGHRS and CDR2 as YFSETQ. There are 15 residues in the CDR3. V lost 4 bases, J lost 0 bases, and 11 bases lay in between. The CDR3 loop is CASSATGFSNQPQHF. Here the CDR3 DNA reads TGCGCCAGCAGCGCTACAGGGTTTAGCAATCAGCCCCAGCATTTT.

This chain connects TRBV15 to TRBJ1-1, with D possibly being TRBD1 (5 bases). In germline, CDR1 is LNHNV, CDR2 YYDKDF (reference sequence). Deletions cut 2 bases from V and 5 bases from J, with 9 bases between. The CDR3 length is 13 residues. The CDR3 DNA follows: TGTGCCACCAGCAGATCCCGACAGACTGAAGCTTTCTTT. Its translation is CATSRSRQTEAFF.

The CDR3 region is CASRLTVQARNQPQHF. DNA of the CDR3: TGTGCCAGCAGACTGACTGTACAGGCCAGGAATCAGCCCCAGCATTTT. The chain links TRBV28 to TRBJ1-5; D is possibly TRBD1 (5 bases). Germline CDR1 MDHEN, CDR2 SYDVKM. The length of the CDR3 is 16 residues. Trimming removed 6 bases at V and 4 bases at J, with 19 bases between.

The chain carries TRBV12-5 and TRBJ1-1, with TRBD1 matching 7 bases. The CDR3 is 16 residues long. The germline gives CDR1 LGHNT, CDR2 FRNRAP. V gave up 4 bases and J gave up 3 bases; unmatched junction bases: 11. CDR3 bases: TGTGCTAGTGGTTCTCCGGGACAGCCCGCGGACACTGAAGCTTTCTTT. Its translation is CASGSPGQPADTEAFF. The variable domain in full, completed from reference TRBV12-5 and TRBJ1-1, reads DARVTQTPRHKVTEMGQEVTMRCQPILGHNTVFWYRQTMMQGLELLAYFRNRAPLDDSGMPKDRFSAEMPDATLATLKIQPSEPRDSAVYFCASGSPGQPADTEAFFGQGTRLTVV.

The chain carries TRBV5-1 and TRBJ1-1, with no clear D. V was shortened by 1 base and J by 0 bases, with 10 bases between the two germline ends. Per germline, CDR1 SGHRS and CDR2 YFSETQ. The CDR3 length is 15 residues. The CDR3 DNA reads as TGCGCCAGCAGCTTGCGCCCGGGATTGAACACTGAAGCTTTCTTT. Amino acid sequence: CASSLRPGLNTEAFF. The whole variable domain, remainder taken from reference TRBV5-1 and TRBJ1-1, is KAGVTQTPRYLIKTRGQQVTLSCSPISGHRSVSWYQQTPGQGLQFLFEYFSETQRNKGNFPGRFSGRQFSNSRSEMNVSTLELGDSALYLCASSLRPGLNTEAFFGQGTRLTVV.

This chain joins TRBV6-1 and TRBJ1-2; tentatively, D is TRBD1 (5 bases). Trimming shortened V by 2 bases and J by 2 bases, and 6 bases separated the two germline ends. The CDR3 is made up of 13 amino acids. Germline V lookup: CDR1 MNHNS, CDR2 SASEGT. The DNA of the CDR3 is TGTGCCAGCAGTGAACCAGGGAACTATGGCTACACCTTC. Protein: CASSEPGNYGYTF.

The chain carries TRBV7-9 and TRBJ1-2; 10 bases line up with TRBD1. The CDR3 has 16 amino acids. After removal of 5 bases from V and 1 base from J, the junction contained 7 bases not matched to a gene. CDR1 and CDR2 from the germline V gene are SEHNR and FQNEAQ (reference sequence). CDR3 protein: CASSPGTGDYNYGYTF. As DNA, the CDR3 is TGTGCCAGCAGCCCCGGGACAGGGGATTATAACTATGGCTACACCTTC.